The T cell receptor beta chain described here comes from a study of T cells after yellow fever vaccination. Broader study findings: From the bulk population, abundant clonotypes could contaminate and appear within FACS-sorted repertoires.

For TCR, cDNA came from 5'RACE template switching, which added a universal primer site and UMIs. TCRdb independently ran MiXCR on the 5' RACE reads; one entry per CDR3 protein. The repertoire includes about 320,000 distinct CDR3 sequences, around 4.3% of them detected once, and 19% sits in the top ten. This CDR3 comprises 13 residues. Germline assignment: CDR1 MDHEN and CDR2 SYDVKM. The V gene lost 7 bases and the J gene lost 7 bases, with 11 bases spanning the gap. This clonotype has at least ten counts. Its antigen is undetermined. The sequencing here drew on PBMCs, taken 15 days after the yellow fever booster vaccination. The origin of this receptor is a man aged 18 to 35 who received the YFV17D yellow fever vaccine. The chain joins TRBV28 to TRBJ1-6; D unclear. The CDR3 is CASTAAGNSPLHF. The CDR3 DNA follows: TGTGCCAGCACCGCAGCGGGGAATTCACCCCTCCACTTT.